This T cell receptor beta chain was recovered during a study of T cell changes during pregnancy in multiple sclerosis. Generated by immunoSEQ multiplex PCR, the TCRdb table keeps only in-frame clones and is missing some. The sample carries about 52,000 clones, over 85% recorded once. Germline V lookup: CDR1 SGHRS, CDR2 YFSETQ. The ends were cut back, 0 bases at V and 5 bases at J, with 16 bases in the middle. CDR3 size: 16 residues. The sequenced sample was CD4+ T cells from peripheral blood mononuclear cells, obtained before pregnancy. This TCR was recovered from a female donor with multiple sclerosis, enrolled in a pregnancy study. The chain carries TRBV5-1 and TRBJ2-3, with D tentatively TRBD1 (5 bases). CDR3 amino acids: CASSLAPNRRGDTQYF. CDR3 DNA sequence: TGCGCCAGCAGCTTGGCTCCGAACAGAAGGGGAGATACGCAGTATTTT.